These 5 T cell receptor beta chains were sequenced from one sample in a study of T cell repertoires in cytomegalovirus infection. Each CDR3 protein gets one entry after TCRdb re-called the reads with MiXCR. Of about 230,000 distinct CDR3 sequences in the sample, about 20% are singletons; the top ten hold approximately 18%. Sequenced sample: CD8+ T cells from PBMCs. All receptors derive from a human donor in good health (CMV status not recorded). Some clones in this sample may be carry-over from other donors' samples.

This clonotype was detected ten times or more. V usage is TRBV28 and J usage is TRBJ2-1; 11 positions agree with TRBD1. Germline CDR1 is MDHEN and CDR2 is SYDVKM. Trimming took 5 bases from V and 6 from J; bases not matched to a gene: 6. The CDR3 length is 15 residues. CDR3 residues: CASSLGQGDSNEQFF. CDR3 nucleotides: TGTGCCAGCAGTCTGGGACAGGGGGATAGCAATGAGCAGTTCTTC.

The CDR3 DNA is TGTGCCAGCAGCCACTTTAGTGGCTCCAATGAGCAGTTCTTC. Translation: CASSHFSGSNEQFF. The chain has TRBV5-4 and TRBJ2-1; no reliable D call. V gave up 4 bases and J gave up 6 bases, with 14 bases separating them. Germline CDR1 and CDR2: SGHNT and YYREEE (reference sequence). This CDR3 contains 14 residues.

This clonotype was recorded at least ten times. The chain is built from TRBV7-8 and TRBJ2-3; 10 bases are a match to TRBD1. V trimming: 4 bases; J trimming: 4 bases; junction bases outside the gene matches: 8. The CDR3 runs to 16 residues. Germline CDR1 is SGHVS and CDR2 is FQNEAQ. This chain's CDR3 is CASSSPGQGKADTQYF. In DNA, the CDR3 is TGTGCCAGCAGCTCTCCGGGACAGGGGAAGGCAGATACGCAGTATTTT.

This clonotype was seen only a few times. The chain joins TRBV20-1 to TRBJ2-2; 8 bases align to TRBD2. Looked up from germline, CDR1 is DFQATT and CDR2 is SNEGSKA (reference sequence). The CDR3 consists of 19 residues. V lost 2 bases to trimming and J lost 2 bases; unmatched junction nucleotides: 16. The CDR3 sequence: CSARPSPLGAGGNTGELFF. CDR3 coding DNA: TGCAGTGCTAGACCATCACCCCTCGGCGCGGGGGGCAACACCGGGGAGCTGTTTTTT.

This clonotype was counted many times. The chain's CDR3 is CASSLEWTNEKLFF. The CDR3 region has the DNA TGTGCCAGCAGCTTAGAGTGGACTAATGAAAAACTGTTTTTT. V is TRBV7-8 and J is TRBJ1-4, with no clear D. The germline CDR1 and CDR2 sequences are SGHVS and FQNEAQ. V was cut by 1 base and J by 2 bases, with 5 bases left in between. The CDR3 covers 14 residues.